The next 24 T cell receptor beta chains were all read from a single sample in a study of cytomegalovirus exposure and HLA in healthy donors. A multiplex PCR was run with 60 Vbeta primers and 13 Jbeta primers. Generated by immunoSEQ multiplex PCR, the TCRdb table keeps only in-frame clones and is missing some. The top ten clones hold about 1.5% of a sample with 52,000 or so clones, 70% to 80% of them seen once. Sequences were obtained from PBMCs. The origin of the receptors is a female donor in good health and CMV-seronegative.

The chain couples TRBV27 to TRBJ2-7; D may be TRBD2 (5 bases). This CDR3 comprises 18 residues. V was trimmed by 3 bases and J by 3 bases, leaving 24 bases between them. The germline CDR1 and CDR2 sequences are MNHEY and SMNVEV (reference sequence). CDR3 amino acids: CASSFEASLSQAGYEQYF. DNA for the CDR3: TGTGCCAGCAGTTTTGAGGCTAGCCTTAGTCAGGCGGGCTACGAGCAGTACTTC.

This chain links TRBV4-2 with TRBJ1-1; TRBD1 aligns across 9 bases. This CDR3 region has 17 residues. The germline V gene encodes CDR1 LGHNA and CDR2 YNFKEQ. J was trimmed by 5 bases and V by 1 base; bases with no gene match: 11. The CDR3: CASSQVLSWTGETEAFF. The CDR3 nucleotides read TGTGCCAGCAGCCAAGTATTATCCTGGACAGGGGAGACTGAAGCTTTCTTT.

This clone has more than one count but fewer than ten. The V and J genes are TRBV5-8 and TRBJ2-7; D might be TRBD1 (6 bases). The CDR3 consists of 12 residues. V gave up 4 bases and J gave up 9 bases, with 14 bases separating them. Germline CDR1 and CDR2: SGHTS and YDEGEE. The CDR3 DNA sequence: TGTGCCAGCAGCATCGGACAGCTAAGGCAGTACTTC. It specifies CASSIGQLRQYF. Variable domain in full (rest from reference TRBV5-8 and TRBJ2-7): EAGVTQSPTHLIKTRGQQATLRCSPISGHTSVYWYQQALGLGLQFLLWYDEGEERNRGNFPPRFSGRQFPNYSSELNVNALELEDSALYLCASSIGQLRQYFGPGTRLTVT.

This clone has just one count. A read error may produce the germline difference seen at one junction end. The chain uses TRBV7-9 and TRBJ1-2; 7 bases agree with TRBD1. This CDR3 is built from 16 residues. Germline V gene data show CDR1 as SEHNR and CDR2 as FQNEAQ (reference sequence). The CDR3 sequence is CSSSNPTGPLGYGYTF. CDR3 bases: TGTTCCAGCAGCAATCCGACAGGGCCCCTTGGCTATGGCTACACCTTC.

The CDR3 DNA reads TGTGCCACCAGCAGAGAGACGGGGGTGTTCTCTGGGGCCAACGTCCTGACTTTC. The encoded protein is CATSRETGVFSGANVLTF. The chain recombines TRBV15 with TRBJ2-6, with a tentative D call TRBD2 (6 bases). The germline V gene encodes CDR1 LNHNV and CDR2 YYDKDF (reference sequence). CDR3 length: 18 residues. Trimming took 0 bases from V and 0 from J, leaving 12 bases between them.

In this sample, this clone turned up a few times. The DNA for the CDR3 is TGTGCCAGCAGCATAAACAGAAGCGAAGCTTTCTTT. It yields the protein CASSINRSEAFF. The J gene is TRBJ1-1, the V gene TRBV11-1; the D is unclear. CDR1 and CDR2 from the germline V gene are SGHAT and FQDESV (reference sequence). V lost 5 bases, J lost 8 bases, and 12 bases lay in between. CDR3 size: 12 residues. The full variable domain, in which reference TRBV11-1 and TRBJ1-1 provide the parts outside the CDR3, is EAEVAQSPRYKITEKSQAVAFWCDPISGHATLYWYRQILGQGPELLVQFQDESVVDDSQLPKDRFSAERLKGVDSTLKIQPAELGDSAMYLCASSINRSEAFFGQGTRLTVV.

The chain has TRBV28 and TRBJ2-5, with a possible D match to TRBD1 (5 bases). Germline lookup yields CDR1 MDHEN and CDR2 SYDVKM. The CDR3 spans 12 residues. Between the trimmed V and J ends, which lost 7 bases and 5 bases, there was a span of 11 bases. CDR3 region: CASTSGKETQYF. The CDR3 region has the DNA TGTGCCAGCACTTCAGGGAAGGAGACCCAGTACTTC.

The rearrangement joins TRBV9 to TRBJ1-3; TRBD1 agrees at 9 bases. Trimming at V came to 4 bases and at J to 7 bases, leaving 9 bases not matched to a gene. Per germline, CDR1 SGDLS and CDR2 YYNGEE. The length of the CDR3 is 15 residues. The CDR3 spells CASSPRDRVGNTIYF. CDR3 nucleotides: TGTGCCAGCAGCCCACGGGACAGGGTCGGGAACACCATATATTTT.

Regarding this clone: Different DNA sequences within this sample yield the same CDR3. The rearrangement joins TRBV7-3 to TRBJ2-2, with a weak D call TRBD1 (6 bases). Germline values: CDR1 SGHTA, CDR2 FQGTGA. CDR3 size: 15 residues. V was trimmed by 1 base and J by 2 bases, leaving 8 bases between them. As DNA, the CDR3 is TGTGCCAGCAGCTTAATGGGACAAAACACCGGGGAGCTGTTTTTT. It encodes CASSLMGQNTGELFF.

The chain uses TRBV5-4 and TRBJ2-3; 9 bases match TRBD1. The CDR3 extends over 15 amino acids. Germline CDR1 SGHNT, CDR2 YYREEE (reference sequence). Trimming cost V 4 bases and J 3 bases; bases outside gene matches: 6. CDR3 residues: CASSPDRGITDTQYF. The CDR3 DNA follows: TGTGCCAGCAGCCCGGACAGGGGAATAACAGATACGCAGTATTTT. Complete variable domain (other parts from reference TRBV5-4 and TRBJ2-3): ETGVTQSPTHLIKTRGQQVTLRCSSQSGHNTVSWYQQALGQGPQFIFQYYREEENGRGNFPPRFSGLQFPNYSSELNVNALELDDSALYLCASSPDRGITDTQYFGPGTRLTVL.

The CDR3 sequence is CASAGGRAQETQYF. The CDR3 DNA is TGTGCCTCCGCCGGGGGACGGGCCCAAGAGACCCAGTACTTC. The chain joins TRBV6-1 to TRBJ2-5; D may be TRBD2 (6 bases). The CDR3 covers 14 residues. Trimming cost V 11 bases and J 1 base, with 17 bases left between them. Per germline, CDR1 MNHNS and CDR2 SASEGT.

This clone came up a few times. CDR3 DNA: TGTGCCAGCAGCTTAAGCCCGAGCTCCTACAATGAGCAGTTCTTC. It codes for CASSLSPSSYNEQFF. The rearrangement joins TRBV7-9 to TRBJ2-1, with D uncertain. Trimming left V 2 bases short and J 0 bases short, with 8 bases between. CDR1 is SEHNR and CDR2 is FQNEAQ in the germline V gene (reference sequence). The CDR3 is 15 amino acids.

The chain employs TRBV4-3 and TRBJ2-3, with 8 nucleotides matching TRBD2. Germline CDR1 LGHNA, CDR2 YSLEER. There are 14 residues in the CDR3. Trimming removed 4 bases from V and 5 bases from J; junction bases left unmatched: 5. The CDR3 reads CASSPGLVLDTQYF. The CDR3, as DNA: TGCGCCAGCAGCCCGGGACTAGTTCTAGATACGCAGTATTTT.

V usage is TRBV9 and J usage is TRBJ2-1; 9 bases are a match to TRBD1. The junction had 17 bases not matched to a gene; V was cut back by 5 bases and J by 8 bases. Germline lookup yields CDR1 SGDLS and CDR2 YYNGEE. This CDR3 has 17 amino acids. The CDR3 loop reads CASSSRDRGTAWDEQFF. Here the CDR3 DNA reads TGTGCCAGCAGTTCAAGAGACAGGGGGACCGCTTGGGATGAGCAGTTCTTC.

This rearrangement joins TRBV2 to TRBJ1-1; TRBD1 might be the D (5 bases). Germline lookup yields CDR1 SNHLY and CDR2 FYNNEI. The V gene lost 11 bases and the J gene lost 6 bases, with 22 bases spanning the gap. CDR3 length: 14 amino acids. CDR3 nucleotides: TGTGCCGAGAGGAGGGGACTCGCGGTCGCTGAAGCTTTCTTT. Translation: CAERRGLAVAEAFF.

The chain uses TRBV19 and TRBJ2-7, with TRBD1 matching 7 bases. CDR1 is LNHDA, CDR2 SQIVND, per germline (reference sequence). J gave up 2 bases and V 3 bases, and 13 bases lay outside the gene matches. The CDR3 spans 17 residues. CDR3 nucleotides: TGTGCCAGTAGTATGTACAGGGGCGCGCTTAAGACCTACGAGCAGTACTTC. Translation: CASSMYRGALKTYEQYF. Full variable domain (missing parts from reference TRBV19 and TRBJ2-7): DGGITQSPKYLFRKEGQNVTLSCEQNLNHDAMYWYRQDPGQGLRLIYYSQIVNDFQKGDIAEGYSVSREKKESFPLTVTSAQKNPTAFYLCASSMYRGALKTYEQYFGPGTRLTVT.

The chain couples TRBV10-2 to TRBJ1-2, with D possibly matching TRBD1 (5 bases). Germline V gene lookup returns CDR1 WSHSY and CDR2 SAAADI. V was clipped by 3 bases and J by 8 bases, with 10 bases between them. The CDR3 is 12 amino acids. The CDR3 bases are TGCGCCAGCAGTGACAGGGAATACGGCTACACCTTC. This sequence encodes CASSDREYGYTF.

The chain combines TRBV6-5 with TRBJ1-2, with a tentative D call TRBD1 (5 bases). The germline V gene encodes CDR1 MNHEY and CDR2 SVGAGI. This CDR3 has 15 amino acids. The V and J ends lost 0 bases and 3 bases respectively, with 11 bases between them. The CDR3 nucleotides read TGTGCCAGCAGTTACTCGCAGGGCCAAGACTATGGCTACACCTTC. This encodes CASSYSQGQDYGYTF.

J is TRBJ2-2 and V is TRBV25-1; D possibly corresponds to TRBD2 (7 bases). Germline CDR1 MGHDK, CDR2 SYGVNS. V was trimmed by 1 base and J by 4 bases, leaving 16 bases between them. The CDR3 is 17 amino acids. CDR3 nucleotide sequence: TGTGCCAGCAGTGAATTGGACGGGGGGCCTGGCACCGGGGAGCTGTTTTTT. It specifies CASSELDGGPGTGELFF. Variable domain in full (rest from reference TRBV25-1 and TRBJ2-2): EADIYQTPRYLVIGTGKKITLECSQTMGHDKMYWYQQDPGMELHLIHYSYGVNSTEKGDLSSESTVSRIRTEHFPLTLESARPSHTSQYLCASSELDGGPGTGELFFGEGSRLTVL.

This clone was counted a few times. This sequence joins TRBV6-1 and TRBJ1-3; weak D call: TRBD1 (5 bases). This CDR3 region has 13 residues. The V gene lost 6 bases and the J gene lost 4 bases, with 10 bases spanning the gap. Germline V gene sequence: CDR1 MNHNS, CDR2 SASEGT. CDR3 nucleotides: TGTGCCAGCAGAAGTCAGGGAGGAAACACCATATATTTT. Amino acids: CASRSQGGNTIYF.

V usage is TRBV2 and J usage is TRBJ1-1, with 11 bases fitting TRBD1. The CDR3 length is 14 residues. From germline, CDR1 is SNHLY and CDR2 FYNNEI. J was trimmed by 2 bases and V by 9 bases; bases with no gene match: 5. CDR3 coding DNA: TGTGCCAGTAAGGGGACAGGGGGTAACACTGAAGCTTTCTTT. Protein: CASKGTGGNTEAFF.

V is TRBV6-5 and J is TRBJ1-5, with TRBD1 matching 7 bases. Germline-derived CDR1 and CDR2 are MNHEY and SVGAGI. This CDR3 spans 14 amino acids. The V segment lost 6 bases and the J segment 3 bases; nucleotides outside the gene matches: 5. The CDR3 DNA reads TGTGCCAGCAGCAGGACAGGAGACAATCAGCCCCAGCATTTT. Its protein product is CASSRTGDNQPQHF.

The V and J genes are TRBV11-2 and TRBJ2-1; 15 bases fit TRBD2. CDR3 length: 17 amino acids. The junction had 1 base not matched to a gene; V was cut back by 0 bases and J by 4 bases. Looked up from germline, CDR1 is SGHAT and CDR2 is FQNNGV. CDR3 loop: CASSLDGTSGGYNEQFF. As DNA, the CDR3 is TGTGCCAGCAGCTTAGATGGGACTAGCGGGGGGTACAATGAGCAGTTCTTC.

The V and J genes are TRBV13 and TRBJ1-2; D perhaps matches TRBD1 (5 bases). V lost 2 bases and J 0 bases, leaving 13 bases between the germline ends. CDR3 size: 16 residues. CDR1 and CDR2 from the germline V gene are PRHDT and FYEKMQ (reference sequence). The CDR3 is CASSLFQGHANYGYTF. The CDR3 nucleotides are TGTGCCAGCAGCTTATTCCAGGGTCATGCTAACTATGGCTACACCTTC. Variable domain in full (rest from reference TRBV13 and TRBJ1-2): AAGVIQSPRHLIKEKRETATLKCYPIPRHDTVYWYQQGPGQDPQFLISFYEKMQSDKGSIPDRFSAQQFSDYHSELNMSSLELGDSALYFCASSLFQGHANYGYTFGSGTRLTVV.